These T cell receptor beta chains were read from a single sample in a study of blood T cell repertoires in COVID-19. Produced via immunoSEQ multiplex PCR; TCRdb's table is partial and in-frame only. Among roughly 51,000 clones listed, 86% were seen once. Sequencing was carried out using peripheral blood. The receptors derive from a woman aged 80 or over with acute or convalescent COVID-19. Both conserved end residues are part of each CDR3. The order of the fields is J gene, clone size, D gene, V gene, CDR3 length, CDR3 DNA, CDR3 protein. The D gene is left open where the match is weak. Clone size is stated in some rows and not others, as once, few, many or a class when expanded.

J gene: TRBJ1-1
clone size: once
D gene: TRBD1
V gene: TRBV7-9
CDR3 length: 16
CDR3 DNA: TGTGCCAGCAGCTTAGAAAGGGGACAGGCAAACACTGAAGCTTTCTTT
CDR3 protein: CASSLERGQANTEAFF

J gene: TRBJ1-1
clone size: .
D gene: TRBD1
V gene: TRBV7-9
CDR3 length: 15
CDR3 DNA: TGTGCCAGCAGCCCGCCCGTGGGTAGGGACAGGCAGGCTTTCTTT
CDR3 protein: CASSPPVGRDRQAFF

J gene: TRBJ1-1
clone size: .
D gene: .
V gene: TRBV3-1/TRBV3-2
CDR3 length: 14
CDR3 DNA: TGTGCCAGCAGCCCAACAGGATTAAACACTGAAGCTTTCTTT
CDR3 protein: CASSPTGLNTEAFF

J gene: TRBJ1-2
clone size: .
D gene: .
V gene: TRBV10-3
CDR3 length: 12
CDR3 DNA: TGTGCCATCAGTGGAGGAGGAAATGGCTACACCTTC
CDR3 protein: CAISGGGNGYTF

J gene: TRBJ1-2
clone size: .
D gene: TRBD1
V gene: TRBV5-1
CDR3 length: 16
CDR3 DNA: TGCGCCAGCAGCCCAGGGGGGACAGGGGTTGGCTATGGCTACACCTTC
CDR3 protein: CASSPGGTGVGYGYTF

J gene: TRBJ1-6
clone size: .
D gene: TRBD1
V gene: TRBV9
CDR3 length: 16
CDR3 DNA: TGTGCCAGCAGCGTATACCCGGGACAGGGGAGTTCACCCCTCCACTTT
CDR3 protein: CASSVYPGQGSSPLHF

J gene: TRBJ2-1
clone size: .
D gene: .
V gene: TRBV11-2
CDR3 length: 16
CDR3 DNA: TGTGCCAGCAGCTTCTCGAAAGGGACTCTATGGAATGAGCAGTTCTTC
CDR3 protein: CASSFSKGTLWNEQFF

J gene: TRBJ2-1
clone size: .
D gene: .
V gene: TRBV29-1
CDR3 length: 14
CDR3 DNA: TGCAGCGTTGAAGGCCAGGGCCTTAACAATGAGCAGTTCTTC
CDR3 protein: CSVEGQGLNNEQFF

J gene: TRBJ1-2
clone size: .
D gene: .
V gene: TRBV3-1/TRBV3-2
CDR3 length: 14
CDR3 DNA: TGTGCCAGCAGGCCAGGGGTCGGGAACTATGGCTACACCTTC
CDR3 protein: CASRPGVGNYGYTF

J gene: TRBJ1-2
clone size: .
D gene: TRBD1
V gene: TRBV18
CDR3 length: 14
CDR3 DNA: TGTGCCAGCTCACCCGGACAGGGGGCTTTTGGCTACACCTTC
CDR3 protein: CASSPGQGAFGYTF

J gene: TRBJ1-6
clone size: .
D gene: TRBD1
V gene: TRBV27
CDR3 length: 14
CDR3 DNA: TGTGCCAGCAAAATAACGACAGGGGAATCACCCCTCCACTTT
CDR3 protein: CASKITTGESPLHF

J gene: TRBJ1-2
clone size: .
D gene: .
V gene: TRBV7-2
CDR3 length: 13
CDR3 DNA: TGTGCCAGCAGCCGCGGAGCTAACTATGGCTACACCTTC
CDR3 protein: CASSRGANYGYTF

J gene: TRBJ2-7
clone size: .
D gene: .
V gene: TRBV6-5
CDR3 length: 12
CDR3 DNA: TGTGCCAGCGCCAAGGGGGTTTTCGAGCAGTACTTC
CDR3 protein: CASAKGVFEQYF

J gene: TRBJ2-3
clone size: .
D gene: TRBD2
V gene: TRBV10-3
CDR3 length: 17
CDR3 DNA: TGTGCCATCAGTGTGGTGGGGCGGGGGGGCCTTTTAGATACGCAGTATTTT
CDR3 protein: CAISVVGRGGLLDTQYF

J gene: TRBJ1-6
clone size: .
D gene: TRBD1
V gene: TRBV30
CDR3 length: 13
CDR3 DNA: TGTGCCTCCGGGACAGGCTATAATTCACCCCTCCACTTT
CDR3 protein: CASGTGYNSPLHF

J gene: TRBJ1-1
clone size: .
D gene: .
V gene: TRBV24-1
CDR3 length: 16
CDR3 DNA: TGTGCCACCAGTGACCGAGTGCTGGAGGAAAACACTGAAGCTTTCTTT
CDR3 protein: CATSDRVLEENTEAFF

J gene: TRBJ2-5
clone size: .
D gene: TRBD1
V gene: TRBV19
CDR3 length: 14
CDR3 DNA: TGTGCCAGTACCCCGACAGGGCCCCAAGAGACCCAGTACTTC
CDR3 protein: CASTPTGPQETQYF

J gene: TRBJ2-7
clone size: few
D gene: TRBD1
V gene: TRBV5-6
CDR3 length: 14
CDR3 DNA: TGTGCCAGCAGCTTGGGACAGGGCCCCTACGAGCAGTACTTC
CDR3 protein: CASSLGQGPYEQYF

J gene: TRBJ1-1
clone size: .
D gene: .
V gene: TRBV3-1/TRBV3-2
CDR3 length: 13
CDR3 DNA: TGTGCCAGCAGCCCCGGACATAACACTGAAGCTTTCTTT
CDR3 protein: CASSPGHNTEAFF

J gene: TRBJ2-2
clone size: .
D gene: .
V gene: TRBV5-1
CDR3 length: 13
CDR3 DNA: TGCGCCAGCACCGACTTAGGCACCGGGGAGCTGTTTTTT
CDR3 protein: CASTDLGTGELFF

J gene: TRBJ1-5
clone size: .
D gene: .
V gene: TRBV5-1
CDR3 length: 14
CDR3 DNA: TGCGCCAGCAGCTTGGGACAGGTGGATCAGCCCCAGCATTTT
CDR3 protein: CASSLGQVDQPQHF

J gene: TRBJ2-2
clone size: .
D gene: .
V gene: TRBV6-5
CDR3 length: 16
CDR3 DNA: TGTGCCAGCAGTTACTCTAACACCCCGAACACCGGGGAGCTGTTTTTT
CDR3 protein: CASSYSNTPNTGELFF

J gene: TRBJ2-1
clone size: .
D gene: TRBD2
V gene: TRBV27
CDR3 length: 13
CDR3 DNA: TGTGCCAGCAGTTTCCCTACGGGAGGAGAGCAGTTCTTC
CDR3 protein: CASSFPTGGEQFF

J gene: TRBJ1-1
clone size: once
D gene: TRBD1
V gene: TRBV7-3
CDR3 length: 14
CDR3 DNA: TGTGCCAGCAGCTTAGGGGACAGGGGCACTGAAGCTTTCTTT
CDR3 protein: CASSLGDRGTEAFF

J gene: TRBJ1-2
clone size: .
D gene: TRBD1
V gene: TRBV5-6
CDR3 length: 14
CDR3 DNA: TGTGCCAGCAGCTTGGGGGACAGAGACTATGGCTACACCTTC
CDR3 protein: CASSLGDRDYGYTF

J gene: TRBJ1-2
clone size: .
D gene: .
V gene: TRBV4-2
CDR3 length: 17
CDR3 DNA: TGTGCCAGCAGCCAAGATCAAGTGGACACAGGCGACTATGGCTACACCTTC
CDR3 protein: CASSQDQVDTGDYGYTF

J gene: TRBJ1-5
clone size: few
D gene: .
V gene: TRBV11-2
CDR3 length: 16
CDR3 DNA: TGTGCCAGCAGCTTACGTTCGGACAGCGTCAATCAGCCCCAGCATTTT
CDR3 protein: CASSLRSDSVNQPQHF

J gene: TRBJ2-5
clone size: .
D gene: TRBD2
V gene: TRBV6-6
CDR3 length: 13
CDR3 DNA: TGTGCCAGCACCAATACGGGGGGAGAGACCCAGTACTTC
CDR3 protein: CASTNTGGETQYF

J gene: TRBJ2-5
clone size: .
D gene: TRBD1
V gene: TRBV10-2
CDR3 length: 15
CDR3 DNA: TGCGCCAGCAGTGAGATGCCGGGACAGTGGCAGACCCAGTACTTC
CDR3 protein: CASSEMPGQWQTQYF

J gene: TRBJ2-5
clone size: .
D gene: .
V gene: TRBV3-1/TRBV3-2
CDR3 length: 12
CDR3 DNA: TGTGCCAGCAGCCACAGGGCAGAGACCCAGTACTTC
CDR3 protein: CASSHRAETQYF

J gene: TRBJ1-1
clone size: .
D gene: .
V gene: TRBV2
CDR3 length: 13
CDR3 DNA: TGTGCCAGCAGTGATGGAAGGAGGACTGAAGCTTTCTTT
CDR3 protein: CASSDGRRTEAFF

J gene: TRBJ1-6
clone size: .
D gene: .
V gene: TRBV19
CDR3 length: 18
CDR3 DNA: TGTGCCAGTAGTCCTTCAGGGGACCCCCTCTCCTATAATTCACCCCTCCACTTT
CDR3 protein: CASSPSGDPLSYNSPLHF

J gene: TRBJ1-6
clone size: once
D gene: TRBD1
V gene: TRBV30
CDR3 length: 16
CDR3 DNA: TGTGCCTGGAGTCCAAGGGACAGCCTCTATAATTCACCCCTCCACTTT
CDR3 protein: CAWSPRDSLYNSPLHF

J gene: TRBJ1-5
clone size: .
D gene: .
V gene: TRBV7-8
CDR3 length: 16
CDR3 DNA: TGTGCCAGCAGCCCGGGACCGGGAGTCAGCAATCAGCCCCAGCATTTT
CDR3 protein: CASSPGPGVSNQPQHF

J gene: TRBJ1-4
clone size: .
D gene: .
V gene: TRBV19
CDR3 length: 13
CDR3 DNA: TGTGCCAGTAGTCCCAGGGGAGGGGAAAAACTGTTTTTT
CDR3 protein: CASSPRGGEKLFF

J gene: TRBJ2-7
clone size: .
D gene: TRBD2
V gene: TRBV4-2
CDR3 length: 16
CDR3 DNA: TGTGCCAGCAGCCAAGGACTAGCGGGGCTCCGGGGCGAGCAGTACTTC
CDR3 protein: CASSQGLAGLRGEQYF

J gene: TRBJ1-4
clone size: few
D gene: .
V gene: TRBV7-9
CDR3 length: 15
CDR3 DNA: TGTGCCAGCAGCCCCCTAGGCAGGGTGGGTGAAAAACTGTTTTTT
CDR3 protein: CASSPLGRVGEKLFF

J gene: TRBJ1-1
clone size: .
D gene: .
V gene: TRBV3-1/TRBV3-2
CDR3 length: 16
CDR3 DNA: TGTGCCAGCAGCCAAGCAACAGGGCTCGAAAACACTGAAGCTTTCTTT
CDR3 protein: CASSQATGLENTEAFF

J gene: TRBJ2-6
clone size: once
D gene: .
V gene: TRBV5-1
CDR3 length: 16
CDR3 DNA: TGCGCCAGCAGCTTGAGTCCCGGGTCTGGGGCCAACGTCCTGACTTTC
CDR3 protein: CASSLSPGSGANVLTF

J gene: TRBJ1-2
clone size: few
D gene: .
V gene: TRBV9
CDR3 length: 16
CDR3 DNA: TGTGCCAGCAGCGTCCACCGAGGGGGTTTTAACTATGGCTACACCTTC
CDR3 protein: CASSVHRGGFNYGYTF

J gene: TRBJ1-1
clone size: .
D gene: TRBD1
V gene: TRBV5-6
CDR3 length: 16
CDR3 DNA: TGTGCCAGCAGCATCAACAGGGGGAGTGAAGTTACTGAAGCTTTCTTT
CDR3 protein: CASSINRGSEVTEAFF

J gene: TRBJ1-1
clone size: once
D gene: TRBD1
V gene: TRBV5-1
CDR3 length: 13
CDR3 DNA: TGCGCCAGCAGCCTCGAGGGGACAGGTTGGGCTTTCTTT
CDR3 protein: CASSLEGTGWAFF

J gene: TRBJ2-6
clone size: .
D gene: .
V gene: TRBV18
CDR3 length: 17
CDR3 DNA: TGTGCCAGCTCCCCTGTAGGAGAAACCTCTGGGGCCAACGTCCTGACTTTC
CDR3 protein: CASSPVGETSGANVLTF

J gene: TRBJ1-1
clone size: .
D gene: .
V gene: TRBV7-8
CDR3 length: 13
CDR3 DNA: TGTGCCAGCAGCTGGGACAAGGGCCTTGAAGCTTTCTTT
CDR3 protein: CASSWDKGLEAFF

J gene: TRBJ1-5
clone size: .
D gene: .
V gene: TRBV6-5
CDR3 length: 14
CDR3 DNA: TGTGCCAGCGAAGTGGACAGTAGCAATCAGCCCCAGCATTTT
CDR3 protein: CASEVDSSNQPQHF

J gene: TRBJ1-4
clone size: .
D gene: .
V gene: TRBV5-1
CDR3 length: 15
CDR3 DNA: TGCGCCAGCAGCTCCTCCCCCGGGAATAATGAAAAACTGTTTTTT
CDR3 protein: CASSSSPGNNEKLFF

J gene: TRBJ1-2
clone size: .
D gene: TRBD1
V gene: TRBV4-1
CDR3 length: 16
CDR3 DNA: TGCGCCAGCAGCCAAGGGGGACAGGGGCGGAACTATGGCTACACCTTC
CDR3 protein: CASSQGGQGRNYGYTF

J gene: TRBJ1-2
clone size: .
D gene: .
V gene: TRBV9
CDR3 length: 14
CDR3 DNA: TGTGCCAGCAGCCGGGTCGGAGGGAGTTATGGCTACACCTTC
CDR3 protein: CASSRVGGSYGYTF

J gene: TRBJ2-5
clone size: once
D gene: .
V gene: TRBV5-1
CDR3 length: 17
CDR3 DNA: TGCGCCAGCAGCTTACGACTAGTTAGGACTTCCGAAGAGACCCAGTACTTC
CDR3 protein: CASSLRLVRTSEETQYF

J gene: TRBJ1-2
clone size: .
D gene: .
V gene: TRBV5-1
CDR3 length: 15
CDR3 DNA: TGCGCCAGCAGCGCCTCCCGACAGCCCGACTATGGCTACACCTTC
CDR3 protein: CASSASRQPDYGYTF

J gene: TRBJ1-5
clone size: few
D gene: .
V gene: TRBV3-1/TRBV3-2
CDR3 length: 13
CDR3 DNA: TGTGCCAGCAGCCAAGATATCGGGCAGCCCCAGCATTTT
CDR3 protein: CASSQDIGQPQHF

J gene: TRBJ1-1
clone size: .
D gene: .
V gene: TRBV7-9
CDR3 length: 16
CDR3 DNA: TGTGCCAGCAGCTTAGAAGGCGGCAGGGAAGGCACTGAAGCTTTCTTT
CDR3 protein: CASSLEGGREGTEAFF

J gene: TRBJ1-6
clone size: .
D gene: .
V gene: TRBV30
CDR3 length: 12
CDR3 DNA: TGTGCCTGGACCTCCTCCCCCTCACCCCTCCACTTT
CDR3 protein: CAWTSSPSPLHF

J gene: TRBJ1-5
clone size: .
D gene: .
V gene: TRBV5-4
CDR3 length: 17
CDR3 DNA: TGTGCCAGCAGCTTGGCCAAAAGGGGTTCCGTTAATCAGCCCCAGCATTTT
CDR3 protein: CASSLAKRGSVNQPQHF

J gene: TRBJ1-2
clone size: .
D gene: .
V gene: TRBV30
CDR3 length: 11
CDR3 DNA: TGTGCCTGGAGTCACAGCTATGGCTACACCTTC
CDR3 protein: CAWSHSYGYTF